Here is one TCR beta chain with its context. The CDR3 loop spans 12 amino acids. The V gene's germline CDR1 is MNHEY and CDR2 SVGEGT. V was cut by 2 bases and J by 12 bases, with 11 bases left in between. These data come from a study of blood T cell repertoires in COVID-19. About the research overall: The origin of the acute and convalescent COVID-19 samples was the United States, Italy and Spain. The analysed material was cDNA or gDNA that came from T cells, B-cell-depleted T cells, or PBMCs.

Sequenced by immunoSEQ multiplex PCR; TCRdb stores in-frame clones only, minus some. The sample carries under 250,000 clones, about 82% recorded once. The TCR was taken from a middle-aged man with COVID-19, enrolled during active disease. The specimen sequenced was peripheral blood. The V call is TRBV6-2 or TRBV6-3, the J call TRBJ2-1; D gene unclear. The CDR3 region is CASSYPTPWQFF. CDR3 bases: TGTGCCAGCAGTTACCCGACACCCTGGCAGTTCTTC.